A single sample gave rise to the 15 T cell receptor beta chains below, sequenced in a study of cytomegalovirus exposure and HLA in healthy donors. Researchers ran the PCR with 60 Vbeta and 13 Jbeta primers. Method: immunoSEQ multiplex PCR; TCRdb's copy keeps in-frame clones and lacks some. The sample lists around 100,000 clones, approximately 7.1% occurring once. Sample: PBMCs. The source of these receptors is a man aged 50-60 years in good health and CMV-seronegative.

The chain recombines TRBV4-1 with TRBJ1-6, with TRBD1 as a possible D gene (6 bases). The CDR3 loop spans 17 amino acids. From germline, CDR1 is MGHRA and CDR2 YSYEKL. V was clipped by 6 bases and J by 7 bases, with 22 bases between them. The CDR3 here is CASRVSLRTATNSPLHF. The DNA for the CDR3 is TGCGCCAGCAGGGTTAGTCTCCGGACAGCGACGAATTCACCCCTCCACTTT.

The V gene is TRBV7-9, the J gene TRBJ2-3, with D perhaps matching TRBD2 (5 bases). The CDR3 runs 14 residues. V lost 3 bases to trimming and J lost 8 bases, with 15 bases between them. CDR1 SEHNR and CDR2 FQNEAQ come from the germline V gene (reference sequence). The CDR3 coding sequence is TGTGCCAGCAGCTTGTTTGGGGAGATGGGTACGCAGTATTTT. This encodes CASSLFGEMGTQYF.

This clone was seen a handful of times. The rearrangement joins TRBV29-1 to TRBJ2-5; weak D call: TRBD2 (7 bases). The CDR3 loop spans 15 amino acids. The germline V gene has CDR1 SQVTM and CDR2 ANQGSEA. Trimming removed 2 bases from V and 4 bases from J, with 17 bases in between. The CDR3 protein is CSVERGGVVGETQYF. The CDR3 bases are TGCAGCGTTGAAAGAGGGGGGGTCGTGGGAGAGACCCAGTACTTC. The full variable domain, its missing parts supplied by reference TRBV29-1 and TRBJ2-5, is SAVISQKPSRDICQRGTSLTIQCQVDSQVTMMFWYRQQPGQSLTLIATANQGSEATYESGFVIDKFPISRPNLTFSTLTVSNMSPEDSSIYLCSVERGGVVGETQYFGPGTRLLVL.

This chain connects TRBV28 to TRBJ1-5; D uncertain. CDR3 length: 11 amino acids. Deletions cut 5 bases from V and 6 bases from J, with 5 bases between. Germline values: CDR1 MDHEN, CDR2 SYDVKM. CDR3 sequence (DNA): TGTGCCAGCAGTGCGTCTCAGCCCCAGCATTTT. This translates into CASSASQPQHF.

In its sample, this clone was seen a few times. The chain is built from TRBV11-2 and TRBJ2-1; perhaps TRBD2 as D (5 bases). This CDR3 comprises 11 residues. CDR1 is SGHAT and CDR2 is FQNNGV in the germline V gene. Trimming stripped 7 bases from V and 9 bases from J, with 10 bases between. CDR3 sequence (DNA): TGTGCCAGCAAACTAGAGGTTGAGCAGTTCTTC. Its protein is CASKLEVEQFF.

This clone has a handful of counts. J is TRBJ2-2 and V is TRBV7-2; 11 nucleotides agree with TRBD1. CDR3 length: 16 amino acids. V shed 2 bases and J 6 bases; nucleotides not matched to a gene: 5. Germline V gene sequence: CDR1 SGHTA, CDR2 FQGNSA. As DNA, the CDR3 is TGTGCCAGCAGCTTAAGAGGGGGACAGGGGGCCGGGGAGCTGTTTTTT. Translating it yields CASSLRGGQGAGELFF.

This chain joins TRBV29-1 and TRBJ2-5, with D possibly being TRBD2 (5 bases). Germline values: CDR1 SQVTM, CDR2 ANQGSEA. This CDR3 spans 11 amino acids. V was pared by 3 bases and J by 4 bases, with 6 bases between. Here the CDR3 DNA reads TGCAGCGTTGACAGCGGAGAGACCCAGTACTTC. It encodes CSVDSGETQYF.

The V gene is TRBV6-1, the J gene TRBJ1-1; tentative D call: TRBD1 (6 bases). Germline lookup yields CDR1 MNHNS and CDR2 SASEGT. The V end was cut by 5 bases, the J end by 10 bases, with 17 bases between. The CDR3 has 13 residues. The CDR3 DNA is TGTGCCAGCAGTCGAACCCTACAGGGAACAGCTTTCTTT. This encodes CASSRTLQGTAFF.

This clone occurred a few times. V is TRBV6-4 and J is TRBJ1-5; D possibly corresponds to TRBD1 (6 bases). This CDR3 is 14 amino acids long. Trimming stripped 3 bases from V and 7 bases from J, with 13 bases between. Germline CDR1 reads MRHNA; CDR2 reads SNTAGT. The CDR3 sequence: CASSEGQGSQPQHF. CDR3 in DNA: TGTGCCAGCAGTGAGGGGCAGGGGAGCCAGCCCCAGCATTTT.

This clone has just a few counts. The chain couples TRBV7-6 to TRBJ2-7; 10 nucleotides agree with TRBD1. The ends lost 2 bases at V and 0 bases at J; junction bases unmatched: 13. The CDR3 sequence is 19 residues long. In germline, CDR1 is SGHVS, CDR2 FNYEAQ. In DNA form, the CDR3 reads TGTGCCAGCAGCTTAAGGTCTTATGTGGGGACAGGGGCCTCCTACGAGCAGTACTTC. This codes for CASSLRSYVGTGASYEQYF.

V is TRBV6-1 and J is TRBJ1-3; the D is unclear. Germline V CDR1 and CDR2: MNHNS, SASEGT. V lost 6 bases and J lost 2, with 14 bases in between. This CDR3 is built from 15 residues. As DNA, the CDR3 is TGTGCCAGCAGGGCACTCGCGGTGGCTGGAAACACCATATATTTT. Translating gives CASRALAVAGNTIYF.

The rearrangement links TRBV9 to TRBJ2-1, with D perhaps matching TRBD2 (6 bases). The germline V gene has CDR1 SGDLS and CDR2 YYNGEE. Trimming cost V 4 bases and J 1 base, with 12 bases left between them. There are 15 residues in the CDR3. In nucleotides, the CDR3 is TGTGCCAGCAGCCCCCGGGAGAAATCCTACAATGAGCAGTTCTTC. It translates to CASSPREKSYNEQFF.

This clone was seen only a few times. The chain recombines TRBV9 with TRBJ1-3, with D uncertain. CDR1 is SGDLS and CDR2 is YYNGEE in the germline V gene. The CDR3 covers 14 residues. V was pared by 0 bases and J by 0 bases, with 4 bases between. In DNA form, the CDR3 reads TGTGCCAGCAGCGTAGCAGGCTCTGGAAACACCATATATTTT. Amino acids: CASSVAGSGNTIYF.

The rearrangement uses TRBV15 and TRBJ1-1, with D maybe TRBD1 (6 bases). V gave up 5 bases and J gave up 4 bases, with 17 bases separating them. This CDR3 has 15 amino acids. CDR1 is LNHNV and CDR2 is YYDKDF in the germline V gene (reference sequence). The CDR3 bases are TGTGCCACCAGCGTTCAGGGACACCCGGTCACTGAAGCTTTCTTT. It yields the protein CATSVQGHPVTEAFF.

A few counts support this clone. This chain uses TRBV5-5 with TRBJ1-5, with a tentative D call TRBD1 (5 bases). The germline V gene encodes CDR1 SGHKS and CDR2 YYEKEE (reference sequence). This CDR3 has 15 residues. V dropped 0 bases and J dropped 5 bases, with 12 bases sitting between them. CDR3 sequence reads: CASSLVSGGDQPQHF. The CDR3 DNA sequence: TGTGCCAGCAGCTTGGTGAGTGGAGGGGATCAGCCCCAGCATTTT.